These 21 T cell receptor beta chains share one sample of origin, sequenced in a study of CD8 T cells in ankylosing spondylitis. One entry per CDR3 protein results from TCRdb running MiXCR on the 5' RACE reads. The table has some 63,000 distinct CDR3 sequences, roughly 6.2% seen once. The specimen was synovial fluid, either unsorted or a sorted T cell fraction (not recorded which). These receptors originate from a male donor with ankylosing spondylitis.

This clonotype was recorded a few times. This sequence joins TRBV3-1 and TRBJ2-2; 11 bases match TRBD1. Looked up from germline, CDR1 is LGHDT and CDR2 is YNNKEL (reference sequence). This CDR3 is 16 amino acids long. Trimming cost V 1 base and J 4 bases; bases outside gene matches: 2. The CDR3 DNA reads TGTGCCAGCAGCCAAGCCGGGACAGGGGGCACCGGGGAGCTGTTTTTT. Translating it yields CASSQAGTGGTGELFF.

This clonotype has ten or more counts. The chain combines TRBV29-1 with TRBJ2-1; D perhaps matches TRBD2 (5 bases). V lost 3 bases to trimming and J lost 0 bases, with 18 bases between them. The germline V gene encodes CDR1 SQVTM and CDR2 ANQGSEA. This CDR3 is 17 amino acids long. The CDR3 here is CSVDRTVGVYSYNEQFF. For the CDR3, the DNA is TGCAGCGTTGATCGAACGGTCGGGGTTTACTCCTACAATGAGCAGTTCTTC.

In this sample, this clonotype turned up many times. DNA of the CDR3: TGTGCCAGCAGCCGTGGCGGGGGGCGAAGGGATCAGCCCCAGCATTTT. Translated: CASSRGGGRRDQPQHF. The V gene is TRBV12-3 or TRBV12-4, the J gene TRBJ1-5, with D perhaps TRBD1 (6 bases). CDR3 length: 16 amino acids. Trimming took off 6 bases at V and 5 bases at J, with 20 bases between the two ends.

This clonotype was picked up a small number of times. The rearrangement joins TRBV9 to TRBJ1-1, with D hard to call. V lost 3 bases and J lost 2, with 8 bases in between. Germline V gives CDR1 SGDLS, CDR2 YYNGEE. There are 13 residues in the CDR3. CDR3 in DNA: TGTGCCAGCAGCGCCCAACGAAACACTGAAGCTTTCTTT. It yields the protein CASSAQRNTEAFF.

This clonotype has a handful of counts. The V and J genes are TRBV19 and TRBJ1-1; perhaps TRBD1 as D (5 bases). This CDR3 comprises 16 residues. Germline V CDR1 and CDR2: LNHDA, SQIVND (reference sequence). The germline V and J ends were trimmed by 7 bases and 1 base, with 19 bases remaining between them. The CDR3 DNA is TGTGCCAGTACCTCTAGACAGTTAAGGTGGAACACTGAAGCTTTCTTT. Its translation is CASTSRQLRWNTEAFF.

This clonotype was seen a few times. The rearrangement joins TRBV7-9 to TRBJ1-1; D is unclear. Germline loops: CDR1 SEHNR, CDR2 FQNEAQ (reference sequence). With 4 bases removed from V and 11 bases from J, the gap between germline ends came to 14 bases. CDR3 length equals 12 residues. The CDR3 DNA reads as TGTGCCAGCAGCTCCGTGGGATCGGAGGCTTTCTTT. Protein product: CASSSVGSEAFF.

This clonotype was seen more than once but under ten times. V and J are TRBV2 and TRBJ2-1; D remains ambiguous. The CDR3 has 11 amino acids. V dropped 7 bases and J dropped 4 bases, with 5 bases sitting between them. Germline CDR1 SNHLY, CDR2 FYNNEI. DNA for the CDR3: TGTGCCAGCACTAATTACAATGAGCAGTTCTTC. Its protein is CASTNYNEQFF. Filled out from reference TRBV2 and TRBJ2-1, the complete variable domain reads EPEVTQTPSHQVTQMGQEVILRCVPISNHLYFYWYRQILGQKVEFLVSFYNNEISEKSEIFDDQFSVERPDGSNFTLKIRSTKLEDSAMYFCASTNYNEQFFGPGTRLTVL.

This clonotype has only a few counts. The rearrangement uses TRBV12-3 or TRBV12-4 and TRBJ1-6; D not resolved. The length of the CDR3 is 16 residues. With 1 base removed from V and 9 bases from J, the gap between germline ends came to 16 bases. The CDR3 sequence: CASSLGVGRRSSPLHF. DNA for the CDR3: TGTGCCAGCAGTTTAGGAGTTGGCCGGCGGAGTTCACCCCTCCACTTT.

This clonotype was seen only a few times. The V gene is TRBV4-1, the J gene TRBJ1-2; D uncertain. Germline V gene lookup returns CDR1 MGHRA and CDR2 YSYEKL. V lost 0 bases to trimming and J lost 8 bases, with 16 bases between them. The CDR3 totals 15 residues. The CDR3 DNA is TGCGCCAGCAGCCAAGAAATTGGGAAAAGGGCGGGCTACACCTTC. Translation: CASSQEIGKRAGYTF.

This clonotype was observed many times. The DNA is left out, because the CDR3 cannot be placed on it with certainty; the CDR3 is given as TCRdb lists it. The J gene is TRBJ1-2, the V gene TRBV28; the table's D call TRBD1 went unverified against the DNA. With termini counted, the CDR3 has 11 amino acids. Per germline, CDR1 MDHEN and CDR2 SYDVKM. CDR3 sequence: CASSSSGGYTF.

This clonotype was counted ten times or more. V gene TRBV9 combines with J gene TRBJ2-3; TRBD1 matches at 9 bases. Germline V gene sequence: CDR1 SGDLS, CDR2 YYNGEE. The CDR3 has 16 amino acids. V shed 3 bases and J 4 bases; nucleotides not matched to a gene: 9. CDR3 in DNA: TGTGCCAGCAGCGCCGGGACAGGGATGGGCGCAGATACGCAGTATTTT. Its protein is CASSAGTGMGADTQYF.

The V gene is TRBV6-4, the J gene TRBJ1-1; D uncertain. This CDR3 contains 11 residues. CDR1 is MRHNA, CDR2 SNTAGT, per germline. With 10 bases removed from V and 7 bases from J, the gap between germline ends came to 13 bases. In nucleotides, the CDR3 is TGTGCCAACCCGGTCGGGGTTGAAGCTTTCTTT. It is translated as CANPVGVEAFF.

This clonotype occurred a few times. The CDR3 DNA follows: TGTGCCAGCAGTTATTCAGCGGGGCTGAACACCGGGGAGCTGTTTTTT. It translates to CASSYSAGLNTGELFF. The chain has TRBV6-2 or TRBV6-3 and TRBJ2-2; TRBD2 matches 7 bases. Germline trimming cut 3 bases from V and 1 base from J; bases unmatched to any gene: 5. This CDR3 contains 16 residues. Germline V lookup: CDR1 MNHEY, CDR2 SVGEGT.

The chain combines TRBV6-4 with TRBJ1-6, with 7 bases that match TRBD1. Germline V lookup: CDR1 MRHNA, CDR2 SNTAGT. V shed 6 bases, J shed 10 bases, and the junction held 9 bases outside the gene matches. The CDR3 has 14 residues. The CDR3 region has the DNA TGTGCCAGCAGCGCCGACAGGGTAGGATCACCCCTCCACTTT. As protein: CASSADRVGSPLHF.

This clonotype was detected many times. The chain employs TRBV7-2 and TRBJ2-7; the D gene could be TRBD1 or TRBD2 (5 bases each). CDR1 is SGHTA and CDR2 is FQGNSA in the germline V gene. CDR3 length: 15 residues. The V end was cut by 0 bases, the J end by 2 bases, with 11 bases between. CDR3: CASSLAAGTPYEQYF. CDR3 DNA sequence: TGTGCCAGCAGCTTAGCGGCAGGGACCCCCTACGAGCAGTACTTC.

This clonotype was seen only a few times. The J gene is TRBJ2-1, the V gene TRBV15; D call uncertain. Germline V lookup: CDR1 LNHNV, CDR2 YYDKDF (reference sequence). The CDR3 has 15 residues. V shed 4 bases and J shed 0 bases, with 10 bases lying between them. Here the CDR3 reads CATSTLTSSYNEQFF. The CDR3 DNA follows: TGTGCCACCAGCACCCTTACAAGCTCCTACAATGAGCAGTTCTTC.

This clonotype was counted at least ten times. V usage is TRBV19 and J usage is TRBJ2-1; 8 nucleotides align to TRBD2. Germline V gene lookup returns CDR1 LNHDA and CDR2 SQIVND (reference sequence). V gave up 5 bases and J gave up 10 bases; unmatched junction bases: 4. CDR3 length equals 12 residues. As DNA, the CDR3 is TGTGCCAGTAGTGTCGTAGCGGGAGAGCAGTTCTTC. This sequence encodes CASSVVAGEQFF.

This clonotype was counted between two and nine times. The chain joins TRBV5-1 to TRBJ2-7, with 8 bases that match TRBD2. The germline gives CDR1 SGHRS, CDR2 YFSETQ. After removal of 4 bases from V and 3 bases from J, the junction contained 9 bases not matched to a gene. The CDR3 is 15 residues long. The chain's CDR3 is CASSPSAGDGYEQYF. CDR3 in DNA: TGCGCCAGCAGCCCATCAGCGGGAGATGGCTACGAGCAGTACTTC.

This clonotype was detected ten times or more. This rearrangement joins TRBV7-2 to TRBJ1-2, with D possibly TRBD1 on 6 matching bases. The germline gives CDR1 SGHTA, CDR2 FQGNSA. The CDR3 loop spans 15 amino acids. The V gene lost 4 bases and the J gene lost 5 bases, with 17 bases spanning the gap. The CDR3 DNA follows: TGTGCCAGCAGCTCCTACACATCCCAGGGGTATGGCTACACCTTC. Amino acids: CASSSYTSQGYGYTF.

This clonotype was seen a handful of times. A much larger clone lies a single base off, so this may be a read error. This chain joins TRBV5-1 and TRBJ2-7; no firm D call. The germline CDR1 and CDR2 sequences are SGHRS and YFSETQ. The CDR3 contains 14 residues. CDR3 DNA: TGCACCAGCAGCTTGGACCCCCAATCCTACGAGCAGTACTTC. Translation gives CTSSLDPQSYEQYF. Looking up the rest from reference TRBV5-1 and TRBJ2-7 gives the full variable domain: KAGVTQTPRYLIKTRGQQVTLSCSPISGHRSVSWYQQTPGQGLQFLFEYFSETQRNKGNFPGRFSGRQFSNSRSEMNVSTLELGDSALYLCTSSLDPQSYEQYFGPGTRLTVT.

This clonotype was seen more than once but under ten times. The J gene is TRBJ2-4, the V gene TRBV28; D not certain. V lost 2 bases to trimming and J lost 6 bases, with 5 bases between them. The CDR3 extends over 12 amino acids. CDR1 and CDR2 from the germline V gene are MDHEN and SYDVKM. This CDR3 reads CASSLRINIQYF. CDR3 in DNA: TGTGCCAGCAGTTTACGGATAAACATTCAGTACTTC.